Here is one TCR beta chain with its context. Its target is not known. These data originate in a study of CD8+ T cells in alopecia areata. As the sequencing template, cDNA was produced by extracting RNA and reverse transcribing it. TCRdb keeps only in-frame clones here, not all; method: immunoSEQ multiplex PCR. The sample lists approximately 150,000 clones, 58% seen once, with roughly 16% in the top ten. The CDR3 consists of 13 residues. Germline V gene sequence: CDR1 ENHRY, CDR2 SYGVKD. V was clipped by 5 bases and J by 4 bases, with 12 bases between them. Study findings and constraints: Among the top 100, expanded CD8+ clones were significantly decreased by tofacitinib, as was scalp clonality. Because one nonresponder was included, the link of baseline CD8+ expansion to response is considered uncertain.

The treatment is: oral pan-JAK inhibitor, 5-10 mg twice daily. This chain joins TRBV10-3 and TRBJ2-7; possibly TRBD1 or TRBD2 for D (5 bases each). This TCR came from a human donor with alopecia areata. This specimen consisted of CD4+ T cells sorted from blood, obtained at approximately week 56, from a patient treated with tofacitinib. The CDR3 region has the DNA TGTGCCATCAGTACGGGACGGGCATACGAGCAGTACTTC. This codes for CAISTGRAYEQYF.